This passage covers 28 T cell receptor beta chains from one sample sequenced in a study of blood T cell repertoires in COVID-19. Assay used: immunoSEQ multiplex PCR; TCRdb lists only in-frame clones, some missing. This sample carries 150,000 or so clones, 65% to 85% of them seen once, and the ten largest clones take roughly 5.6%. Input material: PBMCs or T cells enriched from blood (not recorded which). These TCRs come from a man between 65 and 79 years old who had been exposed to COVID-19.

This chain connects TRBV19 to TRBJ1-6; 7 bases fit TRBD1. The V and J ends lost 6 bases and 0 bases, in that order; junction bases with no gene match: 11. Looked up from germline, CDR1 is LNHDA and CDR2 is SQIVND (reference sequence). The CDR3 is 18 residues long. DNA of the CDR3: TGTGCCAGTAGCCGCGCGACAGGGACGAGCTCCTATAATTCACCCCTCCACTTT. It specifies CASSRATGTSSYNSPLHF.

V usage is TRBV9 and J usage is TRBJ2-5; TRBD1 matches at 9 bases. This CDR3 region has 16 residues. After removal of 4 bases from V and 5 bases from J, the junction contained 12 bases not matched to a gene. Germline CDR1 SGDLS, CDR2 YYNGEE. This chain's CDR3 is CASSTGQGGRWETQYF. DNA of the CDR3: TGTGCCAGCAGCACGGGACAGGGAGGACGGTGGGAGACCCAGTACTTC. Together with reference TRBV9 and TRBJ2-5, the CDR3 gives the full variable domain: DSGVTQTPKHLITATGQRVTLRCSPRSGDLSVYWYQQSLDQGLQFLIQYYNGEERAKGNILERFSAQQFPDLHSELNLSSLELGDSALYFCASSTGQGGRWETQYFGPGTRLLVL.

The genes are TRBV7-2 and TRBJ1-3; D ambiguous. The germline V gene encodes CDR1 SGHTA and CDR2 FQGNSA. The V end was cut by 3 bases, the J end by 4 bases, with 13 bases between. The CDR3 is 15 residues long. CDR3 sequence (DNA): TGTGCCAGCAGCTTGACACCCGTCCCGGGAAACACCATATATTTT. This codes for CASSLTPVPGNTIYF.

CDR3 coding DNA: TGTGCCAGCAGTTTCGGGGCTACAGGGTCATCTACAAATCAGCCCCAGCATTTT. Translating it yields CASSFGATGSSTNQPQHF. The genes are TRBV7-9 and TRBJ1-5; perhaps TRBD1 as D (6 bases). This CDR3 is built from 18 residues. The germline gives CDR1 SEHNR, CDR2 FQNEAQ (reference sequence). Between the trimmed V and J ends, which lost 6 bases and 4 bases, there was a span of 25 bases. The full variable domain, its missing parts supplied by reference TRBV7-9 and TRBJ1-5, is DTGVSQNPRHKITKRGQNVTFRCDPISEHNRLYWYRQTLGQGPEFLTYFQNEAQLEKSRLLSDRFSAERPKGSFSTLEIQRTEQGDSAMYLCASSFGATGSSTNQPQHFGDGTRLSIL.

The chain employs TRBV7-2 and TRBJ1-1; TRBD1 matches at 7 bases. With 1 base clipped from V and 10 bases from J, the junction kept 3 bases outside the gene matches. Germline V gives CDR1 SGHTA, CDR2 FQGNSA. The CDR3 is made up of 12 amino acids. The CDR3 is CASSLETGRAFF. DNA for the CDR3: TGTGCCAGCAGCTTAGAGACAGGGAGAGCTTTCTTT.

V and J are TRBV12-3 or TRBV12-4 and TRBJ1-2; D might be TRBD1 (6 bases). CDR3 length equals 13 residues. Between the trimmed V and J ends, which lost 3 bases and 7 bases, there was a span of 12 bases. The CDR3 is CASSLAGGRGYTF. CDR3 bases: TGTGCCAGCAGTTTGGCGGGGGGCCGTGGCTACACCTTC.

DNA for the CDR3: TGTGCCAGTAGTACCCAGGGACGACAGGGAGGAGGCTACACCTTC. Translation: CASSTQGRQGGGYTF. The genes are TRBV19 and TRBJ1-2; TRBD1 aligns across 7 bases. The length of the CDR3 is 15 residues. V lost 4 bases to trimming and J lost 8 bases; unmatched junction nucleotides: 13. Germline CDR1 LNHDA, CDR2 SQIVND (reference sequence). The full variable domain, with the rest looked up from reference TRBV19 and TRBJ1-2, is DGGITQSPKYLFRKEGQNVTLSCEQNLNHDAMYWYRQDPGQGLRLIYYSQIVNDFQKGDIAEGYSVSREKKESFPLTVTSAQKNPTAFYLCASSTQGRQGGGYTFGSGTRLTVV.

This rearrangement joins TRBV7-9 to TRBJ2-6; D remains unclear. The V end lost 4 bases, the J end lost 0 bases, and 10 bases lay between the germline ends. Germline CDR1 is SEHNR and CDR2 is FQNEAQ (reference sequence). The CDR3 consists of 16 residues. The CDR3 DNA follows: TGTGCCAGCAGCTACGCCGCTAACTCTGGGGCCAACGTCCTGACTTTC. As protein: CASSYAANSGANVLTF.

This clone showed up many times. This rearrangement joins TRBV3-1 (or the pseudogene TRBV3-2) to TRBJ1-1; TRBD1 is a possible D gene (5 bases). This CDR3 has 12 residues. Germline values: CDR1 LGHDT, CDR2 YNNKEL (reference sequence). The ends were cut back, 4 bases at V and 11 bases at J, with 14 bases in the middle. CDR3 sequence: CASSRGAEGAFF. Written as DNA, the CDR3 is TGTGCCAGCAGCCGAGGGGCGGAGGGGGCTTTCTTT.

DNA of the CDR3: TGTGCCAGCAGCCCGTCAGGGCAGGGGCAGCCCCAGCATTTT. Protein sequence: CASSPSGQGQPQHF. V usage is TRBV3-1 (or the pseudogene TRBV3-2) and J usage is TRBJ1-5; possibly TRBD1 for D (6 bases). V was clipped by 4 bases and J by 7 bases, with 14 bases between them. Per the germline V gene, CDR1 is LGHDT and CDR2 is YNNKEL (reference sequence). The CDR3 has 14 residues.

In its sample, this clone was seen a few times. The chain has TRBV18 and TRBJ1-1, with TRBD1 identical over 8 bases. In germline, CDR1 is KGHSH, CDR2 LQKENI. CDR3 length equals 15 residues. V shed 4 bases, J shed 1 base, and the junction held 5 bases outside the gene matches. Here the CDR3 reads CASSRDRPGNTEAFF. The CDR3, as DNA: TGTGCCAGCTCACGGGACAGGCCTGGGAACACTGAAGCTTTCTTT.

The chain carries TRBV7-2 and TRBJ2-1; 8 bases map to TRBD2. Trimming at V came to 4 bases and at J to 8 bases, leaving 16 bases not matched to a gene. CDR1 is SGHTA and CDR2 is FQGNSA in the germline V gene. This CDR3 is built from 17 residues. The CDR3 region is CASSSPEGGGRHHEQFF. CDR3 coding DNA: TGTGCCAGCAGCTCCCCTGAGGGGGGCGGGAGGCACCATGAGCAGTTCTTC.

The chain recombines TRBV20-1 with TRBJ2-2, with no clear D. Looked up from germline, CDR1 is DFQATT and CDR2 is SNEGSKA (reference sequence). CDR3 size: 13 residues. Trimming pared 3 bases from V and 4 bases from J, leaving 9 bases between. The CDR3 DNA reads as TGCAGTGCTAGTTCGCCAGGCACCGGGGAGCTGTTTTTT. As protein: CSASSPGTGELFF.

This clone was counted only a few times. This chain links TRBV7-2 with TRBJ1-2, with D perhaps matching TRBD1 (6 bases). V was cut by 5 bases and J by 8 bases, with 18 bases left in between. The CDR3 spans 14 residues. CDR1 and CDR2 from the germline V gene are SGHTA and FQGNSA. The CDR3 sequence: CASSPNPRGDGYTF. For the CDR3, the DNA is TGTGCCAGCAGCCCGAACCCCAGGGGTGACGGCTACACCTTC.

The V gene is TRBV7-2, the J gene TRBJ1-1; no firm D call. V lost 0 bases to trimming and J lost 0 bases, with 8 bases between them. The CDR3 has 15 amino acids. Germline CDR1 SGHTA, CDR2 FQGNSA. The CDR3 region has the DNA TGTGCCAGCAGCTTAGCGGCGGAGCTGAACACTGAAGCTTTCTTT. Its protein is CASSLAAELNTEAFF.

In this sample, this clone turned up a few times. This chain links TRBV2 with TRBJ1-2; D uncertain. CDR1 and CDR2 from the germline V gene are SNHLY and FYNNEI. The V end lost 6 bases, the J end lost 4 bases, and 15 bases lay between the germline ends. The CDR3 consists of 14 residues. In DNA, the CDR3 is TGTGCCAGCAGCTCCATCACAGTATTCTATGGCTACACCTTC. Its translation is CASSSITVFYGYTF.

The chain combines TRBV4-2 with TRBJ2-2; D unresolved. The CDR3 loop spans 14 amino acids. V was trimmed by 0 bases and J by 5 bases, leaving 7 bases between them. Germline loops: CDR1 LGHNA, CDR2 YNFKEQ. CDR3 loop: CASSQEWSTGELFF. The DNA for the CDR3 is TGTGCCAGCAGCCAAGAGTGGAGTACCGGGGAGCTGTTTTTT.

This clone is categorized as medium-sized. The chain carries TRBV6-5 and TRBJ2-7, with D perhaps matching TRBD2 (5 bases). CDR1 MNHEY and CDR2 SVGAGI come from the germline V gene. The CDR3 contains 11 residues. V lost 6 bases, J lost 3 bases, and 6 bases lay in between. The CDR3 here is CASSRGYEQYF. The CDR3 DNA is TGTGCCAGCAGCCGGGGCTACGAGCAGTACTTC.

In this sample, this clone turned up once. The rearrangement joins TRBV5-1 to TRBJ1-4, with a weak D call TRBD1 (6 bases). CDR3 length equals 15 residues. Germline lookup yields CDR1 SGHRS and CDR2 YFSETQ. The V gene lost 3 bases and the J gene lost 8 bases, with 17 bases spanning the gap. Written as DNA, the CDR3 is TGCGCCAGCAGCTATCAACAGGGTGCTTTCGAAAAACTGTTTTTT. It is translated as CASSYQQGAFEKLFF.

The V gene is TRBV5-1, the J gene TRBJ1-1; D possibly corresponds to TRBD1 (6 bases). The CDR3 sequence is 14 residues long. Trimming shortened V by 4 bases and J by 3 bases, and 13 bases separated the two germline ends. Per the germline V gene, CDR1 is SGHRS and CDR2 is YFSETQ. In DNA, the CDR3 is TGCGCCAGCAGCCAGGGGAGCGCGGACACTGAAGCTTTCTTT. Its protein product is CASSQGSADTEAFF.

The J gene is TRBJ2-2, the V gene TRBV9, with a tentative D call TRBD2 (5 bases). The V end lost 7 bases, the J end lost 7 bases, and 17 bases lay between the germline ends. The length of the CDR3 is 14 residues. Germline assignment: CDR1 SGDLS and CDR2 YYNGEE. CDR3: CASGPGGLVGELFF. The CDR3, as DNA: TGTGCCAGCGGTCCGGGCGGGCTGGTCGGGGAGCTGTTTTTT.

CDR3 sequence: CASSYGQDSNQPQHF. DNA for the CDR3: TGTGCCAGCAGTTACGGGCAGGATAGCAATCAGCCCCAGCATTTT. V is TRBV6-5 and J is TRBJ1-5; no definite D call. Per germline, CDR1 MNHEY and CDR2 SVGAGI. The CDR3 covers 15 residues. V dropped 2 bases and J dropped 0 bases, with 8 bases sitting between them.

Here the CDR3 reads CASRPGGETQYF. CDR3 nucleotide sequence: TGTGCCAGCAGGCCCGGGGGAGAGACCCAGTACTTC. V gene TRBV28 combines with J gene TRBJ2-5; D may be TRBD2 (6 bases). V gave up 6 bases and J gave up 4 bases, with 9 bases separating them. Germline V gene data show CDR1 as MDHEN and CDR2 as SYDVKM. The CDR3 runs 12 residues.

CDR3 in DNA: TGTGCCAGCAGCTTAGGGATGGGACAGCGTAATGAAAAACTGTTTTTT. This gives the protein CASSLGMGQRNEKLFF. V and J are TRBV11-2 and TRBJ1-4; the match to TRBD1 covers 7 bases. CDR1 SGHAT and CDR2 FQNNGV come from the germline V gene. The CDR3 sequence is 16 residues long. With 1 base clipped from V and 4 bases from J, the junction kept 6 bases outside the gene matches.

J is TRBJ1-1 and V is TRBV6-5; 9 positions agree with TRBD1. The CDR3 is 15 residues long. J lost 1 base, V lost 6 bases, and 6 bases had no gene match. Germline V gene lookup returns CDR1 MNHEY and CDR2 SVGAGI. CDR3 DNA sequence: TGTGCCAGCAGCACAGGGGGCTCAGGGAACACTGAAGCTTTCTTT. Translation gives CASSTGGSGNTEAFF.

This clone has only one observation. In DNA, the CDR3 is TGTGCCAGCAGTGAATTGGCGGCGCATGCAACTAATGAAAAACTGTTTTTT. Protein product: CASSELAAHATNEKLFF. V gene TRBV6-1 combines with J gene TRBJ1-4; unclear D gene. This CDR3 contains 17 residues. The V end lost 2 bases, the J end lost 0 bases, and 13 bases lay between the germline ends. Germline CDR1 MNHNS, CDR2 SASEGT.

The rearrangement links TRBV19 to TRBJ1-3, with no clear D. The germline CDR1 and CDR2 sequences are LNHDA and SQIVND (reference sequence). This CDR3 has 14 residues. The germline V and J ends were trimmed by 5 bases and 0 bases, with 8 bases remaining between them. In nucleotides, the CDR3 is TGTGCCAGTAGTGATAACAGCTCTGGAAACACCATATATTTT. It is translated as CASSDNSSGNTIYF.

The chain is built from TRBV9 and TRBJ1-4; TRBD1 might be the D (6 bases). V gave up 4 bases and J gave up 0 bases, with 13 bases separating them. The CDR3 sequence is 16 residues long. Per germline, CDR1 SGDLS and CDR2 YYNGEE. The CDR3 nucleotides read TGTGCCAGCAGCTCGAGACAGGTCGCAACTAATGAAAAACTGTTTTTT. Translation: CASSSRQVATNEKLFF.